These 23 T cell receptor beta chains originate from one sample sequenced in a study of PD-L1 blockade in urothelial cancer. Profiled with immunoSEQ multiplex PCR; TCRdb holds only in-frame clones, not every one. The sample lists some 120,000 clones, about 88% occurring once. Time point described: pretreatment peripheral blood. Sequencing used PBMCs, obtained around atezolizumab (anti-PD-L1) treatment. The receptors derive from a man aged 50-59 years with urothelial cancer.

V and J are TRBV7-3 and TRBJ2-3, with 11 bases lining up with TRBD2. CDR1 SGHTA and CDR2 FQGTGA come from the germline V gene. CDR3 size: 16 residues. V shed 3 bases, J shed 2 bases, and the junction held 4 bases outside the gene matches. CDR3 sequence: CASSFRTSGYTDTQYF. CDR3 coding DNA: TGTGCCAGCAGCTTCCGGACTAGCGGGTACACAGATACGCAGTATTTT.

This sequence joins TRBV11-2 and TRBJ2-7, with 7 bases matching TRBD1. With V trimmed by 6 bases and J by 3 bases, 11 bases remained unmatched. CDR1 is SGHAT and CDR2 is FQNNGV in the germline V gene. This CDR3 spans 15 amino acids. The CDR3 bases are TGTGCCAGCAGGCGTGCCGGGACAGCAATCTACGAGCAGTACTTC. Translated, it gives CASRRAGTAIYEQYF. Full variable domain (missing parts from reference TRBV11-2 and TRBJ2-7): EAGVAQSPRYKIIEKRQSVAFWCNPISGHATLYWYQQILGQGPKLLIQFQNNGVVDDSQLPKDRFSAERLKGVDSTLKIQPAKLEDSAVYLCASRRAGTAIYEQYFGPGTRLTVT.

In its sample, this clone was seen once. This chain links TRBV4-1 with TRBJ1-6; D is unclear. The CDR3 has 17 residues. CDR1 is MGHRA, CDR2 YSYEKL, per germline. Trimming removed 1 base from V and 3 bases from J, with 13 bases in between. CDR3 residues: CASSQVGRMDYNSPLHF. The CDR3 coding sequence is TGCGCCAGCAGCCAAGTAGGCAGGATGGACTATAATTCACCCCTCCACTTT.

This clone was detected once. This chain links TRBV18 with TRBJ1-1; no clear D gene. The CDR3 spans 15 residues. V lost 3 bases and J lost 1, with 12 bases in between. In germline, CDR1 is KGHSH, CDR2 LQKENI. CDR3 DNA: TGTGCCAGCTCACCTTTTCAGGAACAGAACACTGAAGCTTTCTTT. It codes for CASSPFQEQNTEAFF.

A remark on this clone: Other DNA variants within this sample encode the same CDR3. The rearrangement joins TRBV5-1 to TRBJ2-7, with 8 positions matching TRBD1. The CDR3 consists of 14 residues. The V segment lost 0 bases and the J segment 1 base; nucleotides outside the gene matches: 0. Germline CDR1 reads SGHRS; CDR2 reads YFSETQ. The CDR3, as DNA: TGCGCCAGCAGCTTGGGACAGGGGTCCTACGAGCAGTACTTC. Its protein product is CASSLGQGSYEQYF.

The chain recombines TRBV18 with TRBJ2-5; 7 bases agree with TRBD1. The CDR3 is made up of 15 amino acids. Germline assignment: CDR1 KGHSH and CDR2 LQKENI. V was clipped by 1 base and J by 2 bases; unmatched bases: 4. For the CDR3, the DNA is TGTGCCAGCTCACCACGACAGGGCAGACAAGAGACCCAGTACTTC. This encodes CASSPRQGRQETQYF.

The chain carries TRBV19 and TRBJ1-2, with 10 bases aligning to TRBD1. V shed 7 bases and J 8 bases; nucleotides not matched to a gene: 16. The CDR3 consists of 16 residues. The V gene's germline CDR1 is LNHDA and CDR2 SQIVND (reference sequence). The DNA of the CDR3 is TGTGCCAGTATCCCCGGGACAGGGGCCGCCGGAAGGGGCTACACCTTC. Its protein product is CASIPGTGAAGRGYTF.

The gene calls are TRBV9 and TRBJ2-1; possibly TRBD2 for D (6 bases). The CDR3 contains 14 residues. The ends were cut back, 3 bases at V and 6 bases at J, with 13 bases in the middle. Germline CDR1 reads SGDLS; CDR2 reads YYNGEE. In DNA form, the CDR3 reads TGTGCCAGCAGCGCCCTAGGGACTGTCAATGAGCAGTTCTTC. This translates into CASSALGTVNEQFF.

The chain is built from TRBV28 and TRBJ1-1; no reliable D call. V was trimmed by 5 bases and J by 7 bases, leaving 14 bases between them. In germline, CDR1 is MDHEN, CDR2 SYDVKM. The CDR3 loop spans 13 amino acids. The CDR3 DNA is TGTGCCAGCAGTCCTCGGGCGCGGGGTGAAGCTTTCTTT. This gives the protein CASSPRARGEAFF. Full variable domain (rest looked up from reference TRBV28 and TRBJ1-1): DVKVTQSSRYLVKRTGEKVFLECVQDMDHENMFWYRQDPGLGLRLIYFSYDVKMKEKGDIPEGYSVSREKKERFSLILESASTNQTSMYLCASSPRARGEAFFGQGTRLTVV.

The chain joins TRBV28 to TRBJ1-6; D is uncertain. The CDR3 runs 16 residues. The ends were cut back, 3 bases at V and 6 bases at J, with 15 bases in the middle. CDR1 is MDHEN and CDR2 is SYDVKM in the germline V gene. Here the CDR3 reads CASSLAVRPLNSPLHF. The DNA for the CDR3 is TGTGCCAGCAGTTTGGCGGTTCGTCCGCTTAATTCACCCCTCCACTTT.

The chain combines TRBV7-9 with TRBJ2-2; tentatively, D is TRBD1 (5 bases). The CDR3 runs 16 residues. CDR1 SEHNR and CDR2 FQNEAQ come from the germline V gene (reference sequence). Trimming left V 5 bases short and J 2 bases short, with 15 bases between. CDR3 in DNA: TGTGCCAGCAGCCTTTGGGGTAGGGGCAACACCGGGGAGCTGTTTTTT. It encodes CASSLWGRGNTGELFF. The full variable domain, with the rest looked up from reference TRBV7-9 and TRBJ2-2, is DTGVSQNPRHKITKRGQNVTFRCDPISEHNRLYWYRQTLGQGPEFLTYFQNEAQLEKSRLLSDRFSAERPKGSFSTLEIQRTEQGDSAMYLCASSLWGRGNTGELFFGEGSRLTVL.

About this clone itself: The junction and the germline gene differ at one end; a read error may be behind it. This chain connects TRBV27 to TRBJ2-7, with a possible D match to TRBD2 (6 bases). CDR3 length: 14 residues. Per the germline V gene, CDR1 is MNHEY and CDR2 is SMNVEV (reference sequence). The CDR3 reads CATSSGDPPYEQYF. In nucleotides, the CDR3 is TGTGCCACCAGTTCGGGGGACCCACCCTACGAGCAGTACTTC.

The rearrangement uses TRBV7-3 and TRBJ2-2; tentative D call: TRBD2 (6 bases). Trimming left V 5 bases short and J 3 bases short, with 16 bases between. This CDR3 contains 16 residues. CDR1 SGHTA and CDR2 FQGTGA come from the germline V gene. The CDR3 nucleotides read TGTGCCAGCAGCCCCCGCCCATCGGGAGACACCGGGGAGCTGTTTTTT. Translating gives CASSPRPSGDTGELFF. The whole variable domain, filled in from reference TRBV7-3 and TRBJ2-2, reads GAGVSQTPSNKVTEKGKYVELRCDPISGHTALYWYRQSLGQGPEFLIYFQGTGAADDSGLPNDRFFAVRPEGSVSTLKIQRTERGDSAVYLCASSPRPSGDTGELFFGEGSRLTVL.

The chain employs TRBV28 and TRBJ2-7, with 10 bases matching TRBD1. The ends lost 6 bases at V and 2 bases at J; junction bases unmatched: 10. Germline CDR1 reads MDHEN; CDR2 reads SYDVKM. The CDR3 totals 16 residues. The CDR3 DNA follows: TGTGCCAGCAGGAGGAGAGGGACAGGGGCCGCCTACGAGCAGTACTTC. Translating gives CASRRRGTGAAYEQYF.

The gene calls are TRBV19 and TRBJ2-4; TRBD2 agrees at 8 bases. This CDR3 has 20 residues. The V segment lost 2 bases and the J segment 3 bases; nucleotides outside the gene matches: 18. CDR1 and CDR2 from the germline V gene are LNHDA and SQIVND (reference sequence). In nucleotides, the CDR3 is TGTGCCAGTAGTATAACCAACTTTGCGGGAGGCCTGGGGGTCAAAAACATTCAGTACTTC. It codes for CASSITNFAGGLGVKNIQYF.

This clone was picked up one time. The chain employs TRBV6-1 and TRBJ1-3; 12 bases fit TRBD1. Germline V gene data show CDR1 as MNHNS and CDR2 as SASEGT. The CDR3 runs to 18 residues. V shed 2 bases and J 1 base; nucleotides not matched to a gene: 6. The CDR3 protein is CASSEYGGQGASGNTIYF. The CDR3 DNA sequence: TGTGCCAGCAGTGAATATGGGGGACAGGGGGCTTCTGGAAACACCATATATTTT.

J is TRBJ2-1 and V is TRBV5-1; TRBD2 agrees at 11 bases. The CDR3 totals 15 residues. J was trimmed by 5 bases and V by 4 bases; bases with no gene match: 5. Germline V CDR1 and CDR2: SGHRS, YFSETQ. The CDR3, as DNA: TGCGCCAGCAGCCGACTAGCGGGACACAACAATGAGCAGTTCTTC. Translated, it gives CASSRLAGHNNEQFF.

V is TRBV7-8 and J is TRBJ2-1; 9 nucleotides line up with TRBD2. V was clipped by 1 base and J by 1 base; unmatched bases: 5. Germline V gene lookup returns CDR1 SGHVS and CDR2 FQNEAQ. The length of the CDR3 is 17 residues. CDR3 amino acids: CASSLDISGSSYNEQFF. The CDR3 DNA follows: TGTGCCAGCAGCTTAGACATTAGCGGGAGTTCCTACAATGAGCAGTTCTTC. Combining the CDR3 with reference TRBV7-8 and TRBJ2-1 gives the whole variable domain GAGVSQSPRYKVAKRGQDVALRCDPISGHVSLFWYQQALGQGPEFLTYFQNEAQLDKSGLPSDRFFAERPEGSVSTLKIQRTQQEDSAVYLCASSLDISGSSYNEQFFGPGTRLTVL.

J is TRBJ1-2 and V is TRBV5-1, with 7 bases that match TRBD1. Trimming took 4 bases from V and 4 from J; bases not matched to a gene: 7. In germline, CDR1 is SGHRS, CDR2 YFSETQ. The CDR3 spans 14 residues. As DNA, the CDR3 is TGCGCCAGCAGCCAAGACAGGGTCTCCTATGGCTACACCTTC. Translated: CASSQDRVSYGYTF.

This clone was counted a single time. The chain links TRBV6-5 to TRBJ2-7; 8 bases agree with TRBD1. Looked up from germline, CDR1 is MNHEY and CDR2 is SVGAGI. There are 14 residues in the CDR3. J gave up 4 bases and V 6 bases, and 8 bases lay outside the gene matches. The DNA of the CDR3 is TGTGCCAGCAGCCCTGGACAGGGACGGTACGAGCAGTACTTC. Protein product: CASSPGQGRYEQYF.

This clone has ten or more counts. The V and J genes are TRBV7-2 and TRBJ1-1; D gene uncertain. The CDR3 extends over 13 amino acids. Per the germline V gene, CDR1 is SGHTA and CDR2 is FQGNSA. Trimming removed 5 bases at V and 4 bases at J, with 11 bases between. For the CDR3, the DNA is TGTGCCAGCAGCCCGCGCCGTAGCACTGAAGCTTTCTTT. It encodes CASSPRRSTEAFF. Variable domain in full (rest from reference TRBV7-2 and TRBJ1-1): GAGVSQSPSNKVTEKGKDVELRCDPISGHTALYWYRQSLGQGLEFLIYFQGNSAPDKSGLPSDRFSAERTGGSVSTLTIQRTQQEDSAVYLCASSPRRSTEAFFGQGTRLTVV.

The V call is TRBV29-1, the J call TRBJ2-2; a weak D match, TRBD1 (5 bases). The CDR3 has 13 residues. The germline V gene has CDR1 SQVTM and CDR2 ANQGSEA. V lost 6 bases, J lost 1 base, and 9 bases lay in between. DNA for the CDR3: TGCAGCGTCATACAGGAGAACACCGGGGAGCTGTTTTTT. Translation: CSVIQENTGELFF.

The chain links TRBV9 to TRBJ2-7; TRBD2 might be the D (6 bases). V shed 4 bases and J shed 2 bases, with 13 bases lying between them. The CDR3 runs 14 residues. CDR1 SGDLS and CDR2 YYNGEE come from the germline V gene. The CDR3 DNA reads as TGTGCCAGCAGCAAAAGGGACTTCACCTACGAGCAGTACTTC. This gives the protein CASSKRDFTYEQYF. The variable domain in full, with the rest retrieved from reference TRBV9 and TRBJ2-7, is DSGVTQTPKHLITATGQRVTLRCSPRSGDLSVYWYQQSLDQGLQFLIQYYNGEERAKGNILERFSAQQFPDLHSELNLSSLELGDSALYFCASSKRDFTYEQYFGPGTRLTVT.